A selection of T cell receptor beta chains follows, all from one sample in a study of OX40 agonist ivuxolimab in advanced cancers. This table comes from immunoSEQ multiplex PCR, and its TCRdb copy is limited to in-frame clones, with some not included. The sample consists of tens of thousands of clones, roughly 88% of them appearing once. The specimen was CD4+ or CD8+ T cells sorted from blood, collected in a trial of the OX40 agonist ivuxolimab. The origin of the receptors is an adult with an advanced solid tumor such as melanoma, head and neck, liver or kidney cancer. The CDR3 runs from the conserved cysteine through the conserved F or W. A D gene is named only where the DNA matches it firmly. Where a row states a size, it is once, few, many or the class of an expanded clone; other rows omit it.

size	V	D	J	CDR3	DNA
.	TRBV5-6	TRBD1	TRBJ1-2	CASSGGTGGNYGYTF	TGTGCCAGCAGCGGGGGGACAGGAGGTAACTATGGCTACACCTTC
.	TRBV6-4	.	TRBJ1-2	CASSDKGYPTMASYTF	TGTGCCAGCAGTGATAAGGGGTACCCAACTATGGCGAGCTACACCTTC
.	TRBV2	TRBD1	TRBJ1-4	CASSLGQGAGKLFF	TGTGCCAGCAGTTTAGGACAGGGGGCGGGAAAACTGTTTTTT
.	TRBV21-1	.	TRBJ2-4	CASSKSSGSAKNIQYF	TGTGCCAGCAGCAAGAGTAGCGGGAGTGCCAAAAACATTCAGTACTTC
few	TRBV13	TRBD1	TRBJ2-1	CASSPSGQGLDEQFF	TGTGCCAGCAGCCCGTCCGGACAGGGGCTGGATGAGCAGTTCTTC
.	TRBV27	.	TRBJ1-6	CASRADSSYNSPLHF	TGTGCCAGCAGGGCCGATAGTTCCTATAATTCACCCCTCCACTTT
.	TRBV4-3	TRBD1	TRBJ1-1	CASSPAGQLNTEAFF	TGCGCCAGCAGCCCGGCGGGACAGTTGAACACTGAAGCTTTCTTT
once	TRBV2	.	TRBJ1-2	CASGELTNYGYTF	TGTGCCAGCGGGGAATTAACTAACTATGGCTACACCTTC
.	TRBV28	.	TRBJ1-3	CASTTNWAHSGNTIYF	TGTGCCAGCACCACCAACTGGGCTCACTCTGGAAACACCATATATTTT
.	TRBV5-4	.	TRBJ1-5	CASSLNRYNQPQHF	TGTGCCAGCAGCTTGAACCGCTATAATCAGCCCCAGCATTTT